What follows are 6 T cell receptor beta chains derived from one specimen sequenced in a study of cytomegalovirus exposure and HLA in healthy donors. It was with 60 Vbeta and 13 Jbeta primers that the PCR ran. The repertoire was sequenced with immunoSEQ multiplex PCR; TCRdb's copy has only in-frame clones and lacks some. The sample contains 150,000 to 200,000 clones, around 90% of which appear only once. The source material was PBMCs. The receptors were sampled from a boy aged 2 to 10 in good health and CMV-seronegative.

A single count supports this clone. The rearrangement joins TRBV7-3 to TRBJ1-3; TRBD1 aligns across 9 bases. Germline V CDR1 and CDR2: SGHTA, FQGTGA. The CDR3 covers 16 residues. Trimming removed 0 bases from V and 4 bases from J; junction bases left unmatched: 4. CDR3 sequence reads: CASSLTGTGRGNTIYF. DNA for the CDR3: TGTGCCAGCAGCTTAACGGGGACAGGGAGAGGAAACACCATATATTTT. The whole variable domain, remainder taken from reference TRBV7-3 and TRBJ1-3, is GAGVSQTPSNKVTEKGKYVELRCDPISGHTALYWYRQSLGQGPEFLIYFQGTGAADDSGLPNDRFFAVRPEGSVSTLKIQRTERGDSAVYLCASSLTGTGRGNTIYFGEGSWLTVV.

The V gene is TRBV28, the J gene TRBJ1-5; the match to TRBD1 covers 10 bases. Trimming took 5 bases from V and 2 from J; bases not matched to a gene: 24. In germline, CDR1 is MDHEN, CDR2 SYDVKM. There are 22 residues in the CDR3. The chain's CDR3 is CASSLLPDRGREASLGNQPQHF. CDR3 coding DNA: TGTGCCAGCAGTCTTTTACCCGACAGGGGGCGCGAGGCGTCCCTTGGCAATCAGCCCCAGCATTTT. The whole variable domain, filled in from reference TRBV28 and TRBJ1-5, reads DVKVTQSSRYLVKRTGEKVFLECVQDMDHENMFWYRQDPGLGLRLIYFSYDVKMKEKGDIPEGYSVSREKKERFSLILESASTNQTSMYLCASSLLPDRGREASLGNQPQHFGDGTRLSIL.

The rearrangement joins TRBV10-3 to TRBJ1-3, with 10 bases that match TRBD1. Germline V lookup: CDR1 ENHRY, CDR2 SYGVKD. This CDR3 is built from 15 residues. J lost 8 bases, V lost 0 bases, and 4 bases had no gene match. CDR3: CAISESGQGSDTIYF. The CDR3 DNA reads TGTGCCATCAGTGAGTCGGGACAGGGGTCGGACACCATATATTTT.

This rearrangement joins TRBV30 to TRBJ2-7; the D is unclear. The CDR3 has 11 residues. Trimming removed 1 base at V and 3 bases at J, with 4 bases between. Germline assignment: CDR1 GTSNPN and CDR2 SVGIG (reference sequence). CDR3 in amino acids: CAWSGLYEQYF. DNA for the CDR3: TGTGCCTGGAGTGGTCTCTACGAGCAGTACTTC.

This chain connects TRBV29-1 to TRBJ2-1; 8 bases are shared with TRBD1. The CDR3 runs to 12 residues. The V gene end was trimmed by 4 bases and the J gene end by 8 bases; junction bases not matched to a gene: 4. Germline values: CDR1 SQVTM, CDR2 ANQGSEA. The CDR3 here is CSVAGTGYEQFF. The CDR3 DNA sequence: TGCAGCGTTGCTGGGACAGGTTATGAGCAGTTCTTC.

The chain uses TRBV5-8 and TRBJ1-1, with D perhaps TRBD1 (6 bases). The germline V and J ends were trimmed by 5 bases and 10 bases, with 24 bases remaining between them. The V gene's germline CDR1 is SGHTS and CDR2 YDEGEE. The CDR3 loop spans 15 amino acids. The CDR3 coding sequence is TGTGCCAGCAGAGTAGATCCAACGGGGGGCGCCCGAGCTTTCTTT. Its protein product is CASRVDPTGGARAFF.